Following are 22 T cell receptor beta chains from one sample sequenced in a study of blood T cell repertoires in COVID-19. Some clones are missing from TCRdb's copy, which holds only in-frame ones; the method was immunoSEQ multiplex PCR. The sample yields around 94,000 clones, 92% seen once. The sample was peripheral blood. The receptors were sampled from a woman in her forties or fifties with COVID-19, enrolled during active disease.

The chain is built from TRBV10-3 and TRBJ1-1, with 7 bases lining up with TRBD1. The J segment lost 4 bases and the V segment lost 10 bases, leaving 6 bases of the junction unmatched. Germline lookup yields CDR1 ENHRY and CDR2 SYGVKD. The CDR3 totals 12 residues. The CDR3 spells CATQGFGTEAFF. The CDR3 bases are TGTGCCACACAGGGGTTCGGCACTGAAGCTTTCTTT.

The chain joins TRBV6-2 or TRBV6-3 to TRBJ1-1; the match to TRBD1 covers 9 bases. There are 15 residues in the CDR3. Trimming took 2 bases from V and 10 from J; bases not matched to a gene: 11. The germline V gene encodes CDR1 MNHEY and CDR2 SVGEGT. CDR3 sequence reads: CASSYTSTGGGRAFF. The CDR3 DNA reads TGTGCCAGCAGTTACACCTCGACAGGGGGAGGTCGAGCTTTCTTT.

This rearrangement joins TRBV2 to TRBJ2-7, with 9 positions matching TRBD2. CDR1 and CDR2 (germline): SNHLY, FYNNEI. The CDR3 runs to 15 residues. Losses at the gene ends were 6 bases for V and 1 base for J; bases not matched to a gene: 7. CDR3 nucleotides: TGTGCCAGCAGCCGCGGGGGGGCCGGATCCTACGAGCAGTACTTC. It yields the protein CASSRGGAGSYEQYF.

Only a few counts were recorded for this clone. In DNA form, the CDR3 reads TGTGCCAGCAGTTCCCGACAGGCAGGGGATCAGCCCCAGCATTTT. Encoded protein: CASSSRQAGDQPQHF. The rearrangement joins TRBV28 to TRBJ1-5; D is perhaps TRBD1 (6 bases). V lost 4 bases, J lost 5 bases, and 15 bases lay in between. The CDR3 is 15 residues long. Germline lookup yields CDR1 MDHEN and CDR2 SYDVKM.

The chain recombines TRBV27 with TRBJ1-1; maybe TRBD1 (5 bases). V lost 2 bases and J lost 4, with 8 bases in between. CDR1 is MNHEY, CDR2 SMNVEV, per germline (reference sequence). This CDR3 is built from 13 residues. The CDR3 loop reads CASSLTGGTEAFF. The CDR3, as DNA: TGTGCCAGCAGTTTAACAGGTGGCACTGAAGCTTTCTTT.

J is TRBJ1-1 and V is TRBV19; TRBD1 agrees at 9 bases. The germline V gene encodes CDR1 LNHDA and CDR2 SQIVND (reference sequence). This CDR3 comprises 15 residues. V was pared by 6 bases and J by 7 bases, with 12 bases of the junction left unmatched. The CDR3 nucleotides are TGTGCCAGTAGCGTCTATCTTGGGGGACAGGGTGAAGCTTTCTTT. It codes for CASSVYLGGQGEAFF.

DNA of the CDR3: TGTGCTAGTGGTCTCCTAAGGGGACAGGGAGGGTATGGCTACACCTTC. Translating it yields CASGLLRGQGGYGYTF. The rearrangement uses TRBV12-5 and TRBJ1-2, with 9 bases aligning to TRBD1. From germline, CDR1 is LGHNT and CDR2 FRNRAP. The CDR3 is 16 amino acids. V lost 5 bases and J lost 5; bases outside the gene matches: 12.

This clone was picked up one time. The chain couples TRBV28 to TRBJ2-1; 8 bases fit TRBD2. With 1 base clipped from V and 7 bases from J, the junction kept 6 bases outside the gene matches. CDR1 and CDR2 from the germline V gene are MDHEN and SYDVKM. The CDR3 contains 15 residues. The CDR3 DNA sequence: TGTGCCAGCAGTTTATTCTCCGGGGGGGGAAATGAGCAGTTCTTC. Encoded protein: CASSLFSGGGNEQFF.

This clone was picked up one time. The chain recombines TRBV7-8 with TRBJ2-1; D is possibly TRBD1 (6 bases). The V end lost 2 bases, the J end lost 9 bases, and 20 bases lay between the germline ends. CDR3 length: 16 amino acids. Germline V CDR1 and CDR2: SGHVS, FQNEAQ. The CDR3 DNA reads as TGTGCCAGCAGCTTAACAGGACAGCTTTTACCGCGTGAGCAGTTCTTC. This translates into CASSLTGQLLPREQFF.

This chain links TRBV28 with TRBJ1-2; D remains unclear. V shed 5 bases and J shed 0 bases, with 19 bases lying between them. The CDR3 contains 17 residues. The germline V gene encodes CDR1 MDHEN and CDR2 SYDVKM. CDR3 amino acids: CASSDPEVGSANYGYTF. CDR3 nucleotides: TGTGCCAGCAGTGATCCCGAGGTGGGGAGCGCTAACTATGGCTACACCTTC.

The V call is TRBV10-3, the J call TRBJ2-5; 8 bases match TRBD1. Germline-derived CDR1 and CDR2 are ENHRY and SYGVKD. The J segment lost 3 bases and the V segment lost 6 bases, leaving 9 bases of the junction unmatched. The CDR3 is 15 amino acids. The CDR3: CAISLTGALEETQYF. CDR3 DNA: TGTGCCATCAGCCTGACAGGGGCGCTTGAAGAGACCCAGTACTTC.

The J gene is TRBJ2-5, the V gene TRBV3-1 (or the pseudogene TRBV3-2), with D tentatively TRBD2 (7 bases). This CDR3 has 16 amino acids. Trimming stripped 4 bases from V and 2 bases from J, with 17 bases between. From germline, CDR1 is LGHDT and CDR2 YNNKEL (reference sequence). The CDR3 protein is CASSLRGRGLQETQYF. The CDR3 DNA follows: TGTGCCAGCAGCCTCCGGGGGAGGGGGTTACAAGAGACCCAGTACTTC.

The chain carries TRBV2 and TRBJ1-1; D unclear. V was trimmed by 5 bases and J by 5 bases, leaving 9 bases between them. This CDR3 spans 12 amino acids. Germline V gives CDR1 SNHLY, CDR2 FYNNEI. The CDR3 loop reads CASSWSGTEAFF. The CDR3 nucleotides read TGTGCCAGCAGTTGGAGCGGAACTGAAGCTTTCTTT.

The rearrangement uses TRBV6-5 and TRBJ1-2; TRBD1 matches 8 bases. V shed 5 bases and J 7 bases; nucleotides not matched to a gene: 9. This CDR3 is built from 14 residues. Germline CDR1 MNHEY, CDR2 SVGAGI. CDR3 loop: CASSRLGQGSGYTF. Written as DNA, the CDR3 is TGTGCCAGCAGTCGACTTGGACAGGGATCTGGCTACACCTTC.

The gene calls are TRBV19 and TRBJ1-1, with D tentatively TRBD1 (5 bases). CDR1 and CDR2 (germline): LNHDA, SQIVND (reference sequence). There are 15 residues in the CDR3. V shed 3 bases and J shed 2 bases, with 13 bases lying between them. The CDR3 is CASSISGARNTEAFF. For the CDR3, the DNA is TGTGCCAGTAGTATTAGCGGGGCCAGAAACACTGAAGCTTTCTTT.

The V and J genes are TRBV5-6 and TRBJ2-1; weak D call: TRBD1 (5 bases). This CDR3 spans 15 amino acids. V lost 0 bases to trimming and J lost 8 bases, with 15 bases between them. The germline V gene encodes CDR1 SGHDT and CDR2 YYEEEE. The CDR3 protein is CASSLVGAVSYEQFF. The CDR3 DNA follows: TGTGCCAGCAGCTTGGTAGGGGCCGTTAGTTATGAGCAGTTCTTC.

CDR3 DNA sequence: TGTGCCAGTAGTATTCCCGGTCTGAACACTGAAGCTTTCTTT. This gives the protein CASSIPGLNTEAFF. The chain recombines TRBV19 with TRBJ1-1; D is ambiguous. CDR1 LNHDA and CDR2 SQIVND come from the germline V gene (reference sequence). The CDR3 covers 14 residues. V lost 3 bases and J 0 bases, leaving 8 bases between the germline ends.

This chain joins TRBV7-2 and TRBJ1-2; perhaps TRBD1 as D (6 bases). The germline gives CDR1 SGHTA, CDR2 FQGNSA. V was shortened by 4 bases and J by 4 bases, with 13 bases between the two germline ends. The CDR3 runs to 14 residues. The CDR3 reads CASSSSRDIYGYTF. The CDR3 bases are TGTGCCAGCAGCTCGTCCCGGGACATCTATGGCTACACCTTC.

This clone was seen a few times. The J gene is TRBJ1-1, the V gene TRBV11-2, with D possibly matching TRBD1 (6 bases). V was cut by 0 bases and J by 10 bases, with 15 bases left in between. CDR3 length: 14 residues. The germline V gene encodes CDR1 SGHAT and CDR2 FQNNGV. The CDR3 DNA follows: TGTGCCAGCAGCTTAGATCAAGGGAGAGGGGGAGCTTTCTTT. Translated: CASSLDQGRGGAFF.

The genes are TRBV5-5 and TRBJ1-1; 7 nucleotides line up with TRBD1. Germline CDR1 is SGHKS and CDR2 is YYEKEE (reference sequence). V gave up 2 bases and J gave up 1 base; unmatched junction bases: 2. The length of the CDR3 is 14 residues. The DNA of the CDR3 is TGTGCCAGCAGCTTCGAGGGGGCGAACACTGAAGCTTTCTTT. Its protein product is CASSFEGANTEAFF.

J is TRBJ2-3 and V is TRBV5-1; possibly TRBD2 for D (6 bases). Germline V CDR1 and CDR2: SGHRS, YFSETQ. This CDR3 contains 14 residues. Trimming took off 0 bases at V and 2 bases at J, with 7 bases between the two ends. CDR3 sequence: CASSLGDSTDTQYF. The CDR3 region has the DNA TGCGCCAGCAGCTTGGGGGACTCCACAGATACGCAGTATTTT.

The chain recombines TRBV19 with TRBJ2-5; D might be TRBD2 (6 bases). This CDR3 has 13 residues. CDR1 and CDR2 from the germline V gene are LNHDA and SQIVND (reference sequence). V lost 3 bases and J 2 bases, leaving 7 bases between the germline ends. The DNA of the CDR3 is TGTGCCAGTAGTATGCGGGGACAAGAGACCCAGTACTTC. As protein: CASSMRGQETQYF. Full variable domain (rest looked up from reference TRBV19 and TRBJ2-5): DGGITQSPKYLFRKEGQNVTLSCEQNLNHDAMYWYRQDPGQGLRLIYYSQIVNDFQKGDIAEGYSVSREKKESFPLTVTSAQKNPTAFYLCASSMRGQETQYFGPGTRLLVL.